These 27 T cell receptor beta chains originate from one sample sequenced in a study of tumor-infiltrating lymphocytes in primary liver carcinoma. From around 500 ng of total RNA, TCR beta-specific cDNA was reverse-transcribed using a constant-region primer. Each TCR beta library was derived from three nested multiplex PCR rounds that employed slightly modified ARM-PCR. Running ten to eleven cycles apiece, the first two PCR rounds relied on TRBV1-TRBV30 forward primers together with a C-beta reverse primer. TCRdb processed the multiplex PCR reads anew with MiXCR; each CDR3 protein has one entry. Here the sample spans approximately 190,000 distinct CDR3 sequences, approximately 86% being singletons. Scientists recovered RNA and DNA together from roughly 21-30 mg of unsorted bulk tissue. Specimen: tumor tissue from primary liver carcinoma. These receptors all come from a man between 40 and 49 years old with primary liver carcinoma and hepatitis B virus infection.

The chain employs TRBV5-1 and TRBJ2-3; D tentatively reads TRBD1 or TRBD2 (6 bases each). The CDR3 is 16 amino acids. V was cut by 0 bases and J by 6 bases, with 17 bases left in between. Germline assignment: CDR1 SGHRS and CDR2 YFSETQ. The CDR3 coding sequence is TGCGCCAGCAGCTTGGCCGGGGGCGTACAGTTTGATACGCAGTATTTT. Translated: CASSLAGGVQFDTQYF.

Comments on this clonotype: Without the conserved terminal phenylalanine or tryptophan, this CDR3 likely stems from a read error. The DNA is left out, because the CDR3 cannot be placed on it with certainty; the CDR3 is given as TCRdb lists it. CDR3: CSVGRGPGSCFL. The rearrangement joins TRBV29-1 to TRBJ2-2; the table names TRBD1, a call not compared with the DNA. 12 amino acids form the CDR3, both terminal residues included. In germline, CDR1 is SQVTM, CDR2 ANQGSEA.

CDR3 residues: CASSRSGSDNEQFF. In DNA form, the CDR3 reads TGTGCCAGCAGCCGTAGCGGGAGTGATAATGAGCAGTTCTTC. The genes are TRBV6-1 and TRBJ2-1, with 9 positions matching TRBD2. V lost 6 bases and J lost 7; bases outside the gene matches: 7. The CDR3 consists of 14 residues. Germline loops: CDR1 MNHNS, CDR2 SASEGT.

This clonotype was observed at least ten times. The chain combines TRBV2 with TRBJ2-7, with D unresolved. V lost 8 bases to trimming and J lost 2 bases, with 10 bases between them. Germline loops: CDR1 SNHLY, CDR2 FYNNEI. The CDR3 is made up of 12 amino acids. CDR3 loop: CASGLQAYEQYF. CDR3 DNA sequence: TGTGCCAGCGGGCTGCAGGCCTACGAGCAGTACTTC.

V and J are TRBV6-1 and TRBJ1-1, with 7 bases that match TRBD1. Looked up from germline, CDR1 is MNHNS and CDR2 is SASEGT. The CDR3 runs to 15 residues. CDR3 in DNA: TGTGCTAGCTCCTCTGGACAGGACGGGGACACTGAAGCTTTCTTT. Translating gives CASSSGQDGDTEAFF.

Of note for this clonotype: One end of the junction does not line up with germline, which may come from a read error. V and J are TRBV29-1 and TRBJ2-1; 7 nucleotides agree with TRBD2. The CDR3 is 12 residues long. The V gene's germline CDR1 is SQVTM and CDR2 ANQGSEA. The DNA of the CDR3 is TGCGGCGTCCCTAGCGGAAGTCTTGAGCAGTTCTTC. Translating gives CGVPSGSLEQFF.

Remarks on this clonotype: The CDR3 ends on some other residue instead of the conserved phenylalanine or tryptophan, so this is likely a read error. The V call is TRBV5-4, the J call TRBJ2-5, with 10 bases that match TRBD2. Germline values: CDR1 SGHNT, CDR2 YYREEE (reference sequence). The CDR3 runs 16 residues. V lost 2 bases and J lost 5; bases outside the gene matches: 9. In DNA form, the CDR3 reads TGTGCCAGCAGCTTCGGACTAGCGGTAGCGTCGGAGACCCAGTACTCC. It encodes CASSFGLAVASETQYS.

In regard to this clonotype: A read error may produce the germline difference seen at one junction end. The J gene is TRBJ1-6, the V gene TRBV10-2; D not resolved. CDR3 length: 14 residues. CDR1 and CDR2 (germline): WSHSY, SAAADI. The CDR3 here is CTSSESTVNSPLHF. In DNA, the CDR3 is TGCACCAGCAGTGAGTCCACGGTTAATTCACCCCTTCACTTT.

V is TRBV11-2 and J is TRBJ2-6; maybe TRBD1 (8 bases). CDR1 SGHAT and CDR2 FQNNGV come from the germline V gene. The CDR3 is 21 amino acids. Trimming cost V 5 bases and J 0 bases, with 26 bases left between them. For the CDR3, the DNA is TGTGCCAGCAGCATGGGGGGGGACAGGAGCATTTCCATCTCTGGGGCCAACGTCCTGACTTTC. It translates to CASSMGGDRSISISGANVLTF.

With regard to this clonotype: This may come from a read error, since a much larger clone is one base off. V usage is TRBV5-1 and J usage is TRBJ2-4, with a tentative D call TRBD1 (6 bases). CDR1 is SGHRS and CDR2 is YFSETQ in the germline V gene. The CDR3 covers 13 residues. The CDR3 coding sequence is TGCGCCAGCAGCTTAGGCCAGAGGGACATTAAGTACTTC. Protein product: CASSLGQRDIKYF.

V usage is TRBV4-3 and J usage is TRBJ2-7; D is perhaps TRBD2 (5 bases). CDR1 LGHNA and CDR2 YSLEER come from the germline V gene. The CDR3 extends over 15 amino acids. V dropped 2 bases and J dropped 8 bases, with 19 bases sitting between them. The CDR3 is CASSQTPARESKQYF. CDR3 nucleotides: TGCGCCAGCAGCCAAACCCCAGCCCGGGAAAGCAAGCAGTACTTC.

On this clonotype itself: At one end the junction does not follow the germline gene, possibly because of a read error. The chain is built from TRBV5-1 and TRBJ2-5; 9 positions agree with TRBD2. From germline, CDR1 is SGHRS and CDR2 YFSETQ. The CDR3 is 14 residues long. CDR3 in DNA: TGCGCCAGCGGGAGCGGGAGGCTTCAAGAGACCCAATACTTC. It specifies CASGSGRLQETQYF. The whole variable domain, remainder taken from reference TRBV5-1 and TRBJ2-5, is KAGVTQTPRYLIKTRGQQVTLSCSPISGHRSVSWYQQTPGQGLQFLFEYFSETQRNKGNFPGRFSGRQFSNSRSEMNVSTLELGDSALYLCASGSGRLQETQYFGPGTRLLVL.

As concerns this clonotype: Sequence at one end of the junction differs from germline and may be a read error. The V call is TRBV11-3, the J call TRBJ2-5, with TRBD1 identical over 7 bases. CDR1 and CDR2 from the germline V gene are SGHNT and YENEEA. CDR3 length: 15 amino acids. The DNA of the CDR3 is TGTGCCAGCAGCCTCGGAACAGGGGAAAGAGATACCCAATACTTC. It translates to CASSLGTGERDTQYF. Full variable domain (outside the CDR3, taken from reference TRBV11-3 and TRBJ2-5): EAGVVQSPRYKIIEKKQPVAFWCNPISGHNTLYWYLQNLGQGPELLIRYENEEAVDDSQLPKDRFSAERLKGVDSTLKIQPAELGDSAVYLCASSLGTGERDTQYFGPGTRLLVL.

The CDR3 protein is CASSVAQGEGTGELFF. CDR3 nucleotide sequence: TGTGCCAGCAGTGTGGCCCAGGGGGAAGGTACCGGGGAGCTGTTTTTT. This rearrangement joins TRBV5-4 to TRBJ2-2, with TRBD1 identical over 7 bases. V lost 5 bases, J lost 5 bases, and 12 bases stayed unmatched. Per germline, CDR1 SGHNT and CDR2 YYREEE (reference sequence). CDR3 length: 16 residues. The entire variable domain, with the rest obtained from reference TRBV5-4 and TRBJ2-2, is as follows: ETGVTQSPTHLIKTRGQQVTLRCSSQSGHNTVSWYQQALGQGPQFIFQYYREEENGRGNFPPRFSGLQFPNYSSELNVNALELDDSALYLCASSVAQGEGTGELFFGEGSRLTVL.

The chain couples TRBV20-1 to TRBJ1-2, with D possibly TRBD1 on 6 matching bases. Deletions cut 6 bases from V and 2 bases from J, with 13 bases between. This CDR3 has 13 amino acids. Germline assignment: CDR1 DFQATT and CDR2 SNEGSKA (reference sequence). The CDR3 DNA follows: TGCAGTGCGGAACCACAGGGAAACTATGGCTACACCTTC. Encoded protein: CSAEPQGNYGYTF.

Regarding this clonotype: Germline is not matched at one junction end, which may reflect a read error. This chain joins TRBV29-1 and TRBJ1-5; D ambiguous. The CDR3 has 13 residues. The germline gives CDR1 SQVTM, CDR2 ANQGSEA. CDR3 DNA sequence: TGCAGCGTTGTCGGCCGGATCAATGAGCCCCAGCATTTT. Protein product: CSVVGRINEPQHF.

Comments on this clonotype: A read error may produce the germline difference seen at one junction end. The gene calls are TRBV29-1 and TRBJ2-7; D gene uncertain. The CDR3 covers 12 residues. Per germline, CDR1 SQVTM and CDR2 ANQGSEA. CDR3 nucleotide sequence: TGCAGCGAGGGTTGGGGTAACCACGAGCAATACTTC. The encoded protein is CSEGWGNHEQYF.

As for this clonotype: The junction shows a germline mismatch at one end, possibly a read error. The chain has TRBV6-2 or TRBV6-3 and TRBJ2-6; D tentatively reads TRBD1 or TRBD2 (5 bases each). The CDR3 is made up of 18 amino acids. Germline CDR1 is MNHEY and CDR2 is SVGEGT. The CDR3 bases are TGTGCCAGCAGTCATACGGGGTCTTCCTCCTCTGGGGCCAACGTACTGACTTTC. Protein sequence: CASSHTGSSSSGANVLTF.

Note on this clonotype: Mismatch with germline at one junction end may stem from a read error. The chain is built from TRBV5-4 and TRBJ2-3, with 9 bases lining up with TRBD2. This CDR3 has 16 residues. Looked up from germline, CDR1 is SGHNT and CDR2 is YYREEE (reference sequence). The CDR3 is CGSSLLAGGLTDAQYF. In nucleotides, the CDR3 is TGCGGCAGCAGCTTGCTCGCGGGAGGGCTCACAGATGCGCAGTATTTT. The entire variable domain, with the rest obtained from reference TRBV5-4 and TRBJ2-3, is as follows: ETGVTQSPTHLIKTRGQQVTLRCSSQSGHNTVSWYQQALGQGPQFIFQYYREEENGRGNFPPRFSGLQFPNYSSELNVNALELDDSALYLCGSSLLAGGLTDAQYFGPGTRLTVL.

This clonotype was recorded once. J is TRBJ1-6 and V is TRBV4-3; 7 nucleotides line up with TRBD1. V shed 7 bases and J 10 bases; nucleotides not matched to a gene: 16. The CDR3 sequence is 16 residues long. Germline CDR1 reads LGHNA; CDR2 reads YSLEER. CDR3 DNA: TGCGCCAGCACCCATCTAACTAGACAGGGTGGGTCACCCCTCCACTTT. It translates to CASTHLTRQGGSPLHF.

As to this clonotype: At one boundary the junction diverges from the germline segment, which might be a read error. This chain joins TRBV12-3 or TRBV12-4 and TRBJ1-5; tentatively, D is TRBD1 (5 bases). There are 13 residues in the CDR3. The CDR3: CASNPGAEQPQQF. CDR3 coding DNA: TGTGCCAGCAATCCCGGGGCAGAGCAGCCCCAGCAATTT.

For this clonotype: This may stem from a read error, because a much larger clone lies one nucleotide away. The rearrangement links TRBV6-2 or TRBV6-3 to TRBJ2-3, with no clear D. The CDR3 has 12 residues. Germline CDR1 MNHEY, CDR2 SVGEGT. The chain's CDR3 is CASSFSTDAQYF. The CDR3 DNA is TGTGCCAGCAGTTTTAGCACAGATGCGCAGTATTTT.

Many counts were recorded for this clonotype. The J gene is TRBJ2-6, the V gene TRBV6-5; 7 positions match TRBD2. Germline CDR1 reads MNHEY; CDR2 reads SVGAGI. J gave up 2 bases and V 5 bases, and 6 bases lay outside the gene matches. This CDR3 has 16 residues. CDR3 amino acids: CASSNPGGPGANVLTF. As DNA, the CDR3 is TGTGCCAGCAGTAATCCGGGAGGCCCTGGGGCCAACGTCCTGACTTTC.

This CDR3 is CSVPSRGREDQYF. The CDR3 region has the DNA TGCAGCGTTCCATCCAGGGGGAGGGAGGACCAGTACTTC. This sequence joins TRBV29-1 and TRBJ2-5, with D perhaps assigned TRBD1 or TRBD2 (7 bases each). CDR3 size: 13 residues. Germline assignment: CDR1 SQVTM and CDR2 ANQGSEA. Deletions cut 5 bases from V and 10 bases from J, with 20 bases between.

The J gene is TRBJ2-2, the V gene TRBV11-1; TRBD1 might be the D (5 bases). The germline CDR1 and CDR2 sequences are SGHAT and FQDESV (reference sequence). The V end was cut by 10 bases, the J end by 9 bases, with 24 bases between. This CDR3 has 15 residues. This CDR3 reads CANGYTGPFSWELFF. The CDR3 DNA follows: TGTGCCAACGGCTATACAGGACCTTTCTCCTGGGAGCTGTTTTTT.

In regard to this clonotype: Since a much larger clone is just one base distant, this may be a read error. The J gene is TRBJ2-5, the V gene TRBV30, with D hard to call. Trimming stripped 1 base from V and 6 bases from J, with 21 bases between. The CDR3 length is 16 residues. Germline V gene sequence: CDR1 GTSNPN, CDR2 SVGIG (reference sequence). The CDR3 sequence is CAWSAQNRVRNKTQYF. In nucleotides, the CDR3 is TGTGCCTGGAGTGCCCAGAATCGGGTCAGGAACAAGACCCAGTACTTC.

Details on this clonotype: Germline and junction disagree at one end, which may indicate a read error. This chain links TRBV29-1 with TRBJ2-5, with 11 bases matching TRBD1. The CDR3 is 15 residues long. The germline gives CDR1 SQVTM, CDR2 ANQGSEA. This CDR3 is CSVEADRGRTETHNF. In DNA, the CDR3 is TGCAGCGTTGAAGCGGACAGGGGGCGAACAGAGACCCACAACTTC.